This paragraph covers one T cell receptor (beta chain) sequence. Its antigen remains unknown. Preparation of TCR beta libraries was done by quantitative 5'-RACE with molecular barcodes. TCRdb ran MiXCR on the 5' RACE reads and lists one entry per CDR3 protein. This repertoire shows around 770,000 distinct CDR3 sequences, roughly 20% found once; its top ten account for approximately 18%. Germline V CDR1 and CDR2: SEHNR, FQNEAQ (reference sequence). CDR3 length: 16 residues. The J segment lost 6 bases and the V segment lost 5 bases, leaving 12 bases of the junction unmatched. The data derive from a study of CD8 T cells in ankylosing spondylitis. General study results and limits: Relatively rare in peripheral blood, disease-linked clones were also CD8+. There were earlier reports of some motif variants in reactive arthritis synovial fluid and blood. Seven to nine highly homologous variants formed a TCR beta motif that appeared characteristic of ankylosing spondylitis blood. The clones that were linked to disease were reported to be significantly enriched in matched synovial fluid samples from ankylosing spondylitis patients.

The rearrangement joins TRBV7-9 to TRBJ2-7; 11 positions match TRBD2. Sequencing was performed on blood, either unsorted or a sorted T cell fraction (not recorded which). The clonotype originates from a male donor with ankylosing spondylitis. This CDR3 reads CASSVRGTSGMFEQYF. The DNA of the CDR3 is TGTGCCAGCAGCGTGCGCGGGACTAGCGGTATGTTCGAGCAGTACTTC.